One T cell receptor (beta chain) is described in this entry. This CDR3 spans 17 amino acids. J gave up 9 bases and V 5 bases, and 16 bases lay outside the gene matches. The germline V gene encodes CDR1 SGHVS and CDR2 FNYEAQ. Generated by immunoSEQ multiplex PCR, the TCRdb table keeps only in-frame clones and is missing some. Among about 150,000 clones, 93% were seen once, and the ten largest hold about 5.8%. The data were obtained in a study of control samples from healthy donors and cancer patients. What was sequenced was blood. The sequence came from a man younger than 30 in good health. The V and J genes are TRBV7-6 and TRBJ1-6; TRBD1 aligns across 7 bases. DNA for the CDR3: TGTGCCAGCAGCGACAGAGGGGGCTCGGGGGCGGTTTCACCCCTCCACTTT. This encodes CASSDRGGSGAVSPLHF.